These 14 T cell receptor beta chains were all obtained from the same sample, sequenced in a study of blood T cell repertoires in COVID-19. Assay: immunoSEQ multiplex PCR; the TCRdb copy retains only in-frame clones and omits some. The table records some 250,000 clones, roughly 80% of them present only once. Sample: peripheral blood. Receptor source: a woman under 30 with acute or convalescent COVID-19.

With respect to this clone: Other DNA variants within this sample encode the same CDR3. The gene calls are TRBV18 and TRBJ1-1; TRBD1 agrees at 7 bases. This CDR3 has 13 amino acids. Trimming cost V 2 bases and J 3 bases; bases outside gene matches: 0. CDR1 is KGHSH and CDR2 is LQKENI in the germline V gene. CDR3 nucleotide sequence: TGTGCCAGCTCACCAACAGGGGACACTGAAGCTTTCTTT. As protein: CASSPTGDTEAFF.

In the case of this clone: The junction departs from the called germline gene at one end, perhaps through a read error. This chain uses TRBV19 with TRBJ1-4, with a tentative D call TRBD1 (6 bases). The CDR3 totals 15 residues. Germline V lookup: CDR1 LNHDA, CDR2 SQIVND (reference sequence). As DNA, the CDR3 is TGTGCCAGTGGTTTTCCGGGACATCCTAAAGAAAAACTGTTTTTT. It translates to CASGFPGHPKEKLFF.

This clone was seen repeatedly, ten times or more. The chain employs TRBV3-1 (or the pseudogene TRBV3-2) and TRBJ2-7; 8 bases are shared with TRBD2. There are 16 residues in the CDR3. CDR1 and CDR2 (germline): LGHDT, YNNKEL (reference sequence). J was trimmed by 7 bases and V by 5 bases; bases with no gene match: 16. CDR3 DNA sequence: TGTGCCAGCAGCTGGGCACTATCAGCGGGAGTACGGGAGCAGTACTTC. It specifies CASSWALSAGVREQYF.

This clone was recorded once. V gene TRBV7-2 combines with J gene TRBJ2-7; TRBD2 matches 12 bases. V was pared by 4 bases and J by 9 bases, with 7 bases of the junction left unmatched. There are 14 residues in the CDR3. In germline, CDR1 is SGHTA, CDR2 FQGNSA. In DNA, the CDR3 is TGTGCCAGCAGCTCCGGACTAGCGGGAAAGGCGCAGTACTTC. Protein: CASSSGLAGKAQYF.

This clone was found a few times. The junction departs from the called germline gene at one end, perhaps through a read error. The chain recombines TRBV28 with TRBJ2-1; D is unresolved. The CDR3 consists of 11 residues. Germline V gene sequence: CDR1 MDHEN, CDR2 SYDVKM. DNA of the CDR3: TGTGCCAGCAGCTCCTACCATGAGCAGTTCTTC. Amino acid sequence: CASSSYHEQFF.

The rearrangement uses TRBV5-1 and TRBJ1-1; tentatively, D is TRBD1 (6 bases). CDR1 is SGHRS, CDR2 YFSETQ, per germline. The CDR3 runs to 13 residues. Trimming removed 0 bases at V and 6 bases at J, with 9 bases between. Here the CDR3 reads CASSLGQGSEAFF. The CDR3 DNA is TGCGCCAGCAGCTTGGGGCAGGGGTCTGAAGCTTTCTTT.

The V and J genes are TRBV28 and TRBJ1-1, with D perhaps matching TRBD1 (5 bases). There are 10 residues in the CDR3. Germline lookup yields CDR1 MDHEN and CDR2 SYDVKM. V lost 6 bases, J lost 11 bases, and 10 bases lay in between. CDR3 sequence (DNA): TGTGCCAGCAGAAGGGGCTTGGCTTTCTTT. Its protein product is CASRRGLAFF. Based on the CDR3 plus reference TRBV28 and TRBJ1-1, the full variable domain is DVKVTQSSRYLVKRTGEKVFLECVQDMDHENMFWYRQDPGLGLRLIYFSYDVKMKEKGDIPEGYSVSREKKERFSLILESASTNQTSMYLCASRRGLAFFGQGTRLTVV.

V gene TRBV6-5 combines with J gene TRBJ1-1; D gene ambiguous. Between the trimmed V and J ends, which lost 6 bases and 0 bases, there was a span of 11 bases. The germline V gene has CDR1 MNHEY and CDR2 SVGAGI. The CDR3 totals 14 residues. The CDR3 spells CASSPLGLNTEAFF. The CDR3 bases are TGTGCCAGCAGCCCCCTTGGCCTGAACACTGAAGCTTTCTTT.

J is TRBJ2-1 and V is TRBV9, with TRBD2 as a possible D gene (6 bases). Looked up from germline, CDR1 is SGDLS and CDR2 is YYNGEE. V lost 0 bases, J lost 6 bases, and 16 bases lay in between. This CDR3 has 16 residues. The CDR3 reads CASSVATGSGSNEQFF. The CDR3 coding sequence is TGTGCCAGCAGCGTAGCTACGGGTAGCGGATCCAATGAGCAGTTCTTC.

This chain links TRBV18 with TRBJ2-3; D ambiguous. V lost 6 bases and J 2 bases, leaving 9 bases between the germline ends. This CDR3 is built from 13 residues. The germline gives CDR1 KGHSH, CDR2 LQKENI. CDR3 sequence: CASSDRLTDTQYF. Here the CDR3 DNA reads TGTGCCAGCTCCGACCGACTCACAGATACGCAGTATTTT. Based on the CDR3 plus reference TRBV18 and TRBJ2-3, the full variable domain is NAGVMQNPRHLVRRRGQEARLRCSPMKGHSHVYWYRQLPEEGLKFMVYLQKENIIDESGMPKERFSAEFPKEGPSILRIQQVVRGDSAAYFCASSDRLTDTQYFGPGTRLTVL.

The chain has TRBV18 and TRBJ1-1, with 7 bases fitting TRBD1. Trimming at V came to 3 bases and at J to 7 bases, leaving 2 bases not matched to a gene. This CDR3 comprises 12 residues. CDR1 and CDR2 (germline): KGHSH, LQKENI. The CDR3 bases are TGTGCCAGCTCACCTACAGGGGATGAAGCTTTCTTT. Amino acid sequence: CASSPTGDEAFF.

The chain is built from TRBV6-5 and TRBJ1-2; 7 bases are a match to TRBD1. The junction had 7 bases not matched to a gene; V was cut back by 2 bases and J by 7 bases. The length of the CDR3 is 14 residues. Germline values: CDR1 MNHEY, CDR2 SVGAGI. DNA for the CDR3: TGTGCCAGCAGTTACCTAGGACAGGCGGCTGGCTACACCTTC. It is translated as CASSYLGQAAGYTF.

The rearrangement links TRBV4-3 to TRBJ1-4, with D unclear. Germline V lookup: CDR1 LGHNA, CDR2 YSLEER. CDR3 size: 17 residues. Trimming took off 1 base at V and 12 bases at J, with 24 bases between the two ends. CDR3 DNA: TGCGCCAGCAGCCAAGCACTCCCTTGGGCGGGGATGAAAGAACTGTTTTTT. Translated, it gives CASSQALPWAGMKELFF.

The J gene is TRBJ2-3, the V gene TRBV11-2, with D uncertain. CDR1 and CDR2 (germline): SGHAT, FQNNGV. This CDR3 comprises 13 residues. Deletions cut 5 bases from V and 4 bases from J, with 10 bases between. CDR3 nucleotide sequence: TGTGCCAGCAGCCTTAGCAAGGCAGATACGCAGTATTTT. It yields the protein CASSLSKADTQYF.